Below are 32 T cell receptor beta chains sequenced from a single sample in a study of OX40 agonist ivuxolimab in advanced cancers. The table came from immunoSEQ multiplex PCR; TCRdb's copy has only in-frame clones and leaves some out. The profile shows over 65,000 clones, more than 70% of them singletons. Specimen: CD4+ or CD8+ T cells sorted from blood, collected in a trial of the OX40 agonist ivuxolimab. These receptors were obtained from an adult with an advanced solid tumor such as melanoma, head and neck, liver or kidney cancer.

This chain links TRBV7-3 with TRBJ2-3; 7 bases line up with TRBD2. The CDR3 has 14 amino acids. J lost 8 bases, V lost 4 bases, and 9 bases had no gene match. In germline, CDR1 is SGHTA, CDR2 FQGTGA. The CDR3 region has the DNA TGTGCCAGCAGCTCCGGACTAGGGGCCGCTACGCAGTATTTT. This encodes CASSSGLGAATQYF.

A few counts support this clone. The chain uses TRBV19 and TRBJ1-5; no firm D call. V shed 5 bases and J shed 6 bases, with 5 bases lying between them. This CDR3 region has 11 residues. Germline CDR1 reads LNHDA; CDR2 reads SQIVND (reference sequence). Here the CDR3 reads CASSWCQPQHF. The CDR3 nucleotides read TGTGCCAGTAGTTGGTGTCAGCCCCAGCATTTT.

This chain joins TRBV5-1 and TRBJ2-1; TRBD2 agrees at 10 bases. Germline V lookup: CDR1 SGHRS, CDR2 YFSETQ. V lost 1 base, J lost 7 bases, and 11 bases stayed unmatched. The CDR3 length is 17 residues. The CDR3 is CASSLSSGRAGSNEQFF. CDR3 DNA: TGCGCCAGCAGCTTGTCCAGCGGGAGGGCCGGTTCAAATGAGCAGTTCTTC.

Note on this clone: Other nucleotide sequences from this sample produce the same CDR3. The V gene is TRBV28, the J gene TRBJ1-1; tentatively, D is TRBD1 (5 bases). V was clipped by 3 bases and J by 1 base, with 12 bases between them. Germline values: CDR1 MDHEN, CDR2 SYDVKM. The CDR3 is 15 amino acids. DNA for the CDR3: TGTGCCAGCAGTTTCCGAGGGGCAGGGAACACTGAAGCTTTCTTT. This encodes CASSFRGAGNTEAFF.

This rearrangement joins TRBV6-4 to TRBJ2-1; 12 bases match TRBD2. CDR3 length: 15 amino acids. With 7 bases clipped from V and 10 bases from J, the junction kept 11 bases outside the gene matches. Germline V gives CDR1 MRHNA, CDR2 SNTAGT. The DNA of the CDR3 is TGTGCCAGCACTCTCATACTAGCGGGGGGAAAAGAGCAGTTCTTC. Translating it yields CASTLILAGGKEQFF.

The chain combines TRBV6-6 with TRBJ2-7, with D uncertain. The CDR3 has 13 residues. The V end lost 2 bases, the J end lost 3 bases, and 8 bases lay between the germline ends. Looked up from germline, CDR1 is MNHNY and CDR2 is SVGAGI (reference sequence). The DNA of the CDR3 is TGTGCCAGCAGTTACATAAAGGGCTACGAGCAGTACTTC. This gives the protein CASSYIKGYEQYF.

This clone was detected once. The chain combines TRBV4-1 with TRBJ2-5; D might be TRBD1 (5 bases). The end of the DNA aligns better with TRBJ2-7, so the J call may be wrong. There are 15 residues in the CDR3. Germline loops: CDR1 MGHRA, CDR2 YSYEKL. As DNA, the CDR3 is TGCGCCAGCAGCCAAGCCTTGCAGGGCAAGTACGAGCAGTACTTC. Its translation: CASSQALQGKYEQYF.

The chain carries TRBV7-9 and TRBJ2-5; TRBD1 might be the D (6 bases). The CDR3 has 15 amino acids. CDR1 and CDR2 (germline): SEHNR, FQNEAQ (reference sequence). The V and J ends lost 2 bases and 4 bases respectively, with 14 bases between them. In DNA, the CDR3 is TGTGCCAGCAGCTTAAAAGGGGGACCTGGAGAGACCCAGTACTTC. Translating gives CASSLKGGPGETQYF.

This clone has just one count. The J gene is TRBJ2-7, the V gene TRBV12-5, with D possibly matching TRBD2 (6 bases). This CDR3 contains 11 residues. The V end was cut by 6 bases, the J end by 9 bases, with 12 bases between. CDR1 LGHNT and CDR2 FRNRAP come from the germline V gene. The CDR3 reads CASGTGTSQYF. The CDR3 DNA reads TGTGCTAGTGGAACCGGGACTTCGCAGTACTTC.

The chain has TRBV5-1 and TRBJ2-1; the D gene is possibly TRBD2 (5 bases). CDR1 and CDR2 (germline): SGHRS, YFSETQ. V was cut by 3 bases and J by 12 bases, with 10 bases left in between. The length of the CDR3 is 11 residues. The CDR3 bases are TGCGCCAGCAGCTACGAGGGTGGGCAGTTCTTC. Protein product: CASSYEGGQFF.

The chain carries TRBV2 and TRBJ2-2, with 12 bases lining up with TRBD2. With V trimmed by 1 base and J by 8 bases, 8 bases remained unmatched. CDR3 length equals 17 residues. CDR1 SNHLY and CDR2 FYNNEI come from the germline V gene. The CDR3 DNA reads TGTGCCAGCAGTGAAGTCCCTCTAGCGGGAGGGCCAGGGGAGCTGTTTTTT. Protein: CASSEVPLAGGPGELFF. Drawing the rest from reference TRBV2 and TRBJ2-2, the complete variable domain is EPEVTQTPSHQVTQMGQEVILRCVPISNHLYFYWYRQILGQKVEFLVSFYNNEISEKSEIFDDQFSVERPDGSNFTLKIRSTKLEDSAMYFCASSEVPLAGGPGELFFGEGSRLTVL.

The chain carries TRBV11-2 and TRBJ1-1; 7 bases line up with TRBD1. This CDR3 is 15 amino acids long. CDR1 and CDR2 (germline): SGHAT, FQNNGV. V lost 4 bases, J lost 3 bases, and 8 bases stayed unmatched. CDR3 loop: CASSSRGPRDTEAFF. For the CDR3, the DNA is TGTGCCAGCAGCTCAAGGGGGCCCAGGGACACTGAAGCTTTCTTT.

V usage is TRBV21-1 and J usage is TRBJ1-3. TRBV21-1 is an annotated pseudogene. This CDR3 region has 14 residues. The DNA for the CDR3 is TGTGCCAGCATATCAGCCGGGGGTGGAAACACCATATATTTT. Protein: CASISAGGGNTIYF.

The CDR3 DNA sequence: TGTGCCAGCACCCCAGATGGCCGGAGGGGGGAGCAGTACTTC. This encodes CASTPDGRRGEQYF. The rearrangement links TRBV28 to TRBJ2-7; the D gene could be TRBD1 or TRBD2 (6 bases each). Trimming removed 7 bases at V and 7 bases at J, with 20 bases between. CDR3 length equals 14 residues. Germline V gene lookup returns CDR1 MDHEN and CDR2 SYDVKM.

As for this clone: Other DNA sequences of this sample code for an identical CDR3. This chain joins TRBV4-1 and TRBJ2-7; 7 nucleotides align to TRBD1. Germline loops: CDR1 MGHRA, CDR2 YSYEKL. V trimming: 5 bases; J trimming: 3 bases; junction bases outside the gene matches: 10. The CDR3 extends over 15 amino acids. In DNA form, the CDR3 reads TGCGCCAGCAGCTCTTCCCCCCGGGACAGCTACGAGCAGTACTTC. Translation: CASSSSPRDSYEQYF.

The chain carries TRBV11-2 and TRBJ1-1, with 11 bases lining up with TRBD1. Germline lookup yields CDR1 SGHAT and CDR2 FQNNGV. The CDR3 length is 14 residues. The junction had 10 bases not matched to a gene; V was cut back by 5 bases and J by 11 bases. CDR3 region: CASSPGQGAPRAFF. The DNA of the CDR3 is TGTGCCAGCAGCCCAGGACAGGGGGCGCCGAGGGCTTTCTTT.

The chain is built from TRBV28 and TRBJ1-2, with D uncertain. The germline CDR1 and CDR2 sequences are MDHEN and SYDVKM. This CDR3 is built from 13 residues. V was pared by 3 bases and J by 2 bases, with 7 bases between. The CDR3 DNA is TGTGCCAGCAGTTTGTTGCAGAACTATGGCTACACCTTC. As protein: CASSLLQNYGYTF.

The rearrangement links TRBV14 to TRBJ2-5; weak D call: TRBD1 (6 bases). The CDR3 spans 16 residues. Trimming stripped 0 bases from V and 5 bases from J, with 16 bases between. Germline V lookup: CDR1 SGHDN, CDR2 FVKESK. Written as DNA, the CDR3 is TGTGCCAGCAGCCAAGATGCCTTTGGGGGCTTGGAGACCCAGTACTTC. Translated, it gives CASSQDAFGGLETQYF.

Here the CDR3 reads CASSEGLAGVNEQFF. For the CDR3, the DNA is TGTGCCAGCAGTGAAGGGCTAGCGGGAGTCAATGAGCAGTTCTTC. V and J are TRBV2 and TRBJ2-1, with TRBD2 matching 10 bases. This CDR3 spans 15 amino acids. The V and J ends lost 1 base and 6 bases, in that order; junction bases with no gene match: 3. Germline lookup yields CDR1 SNHLY and CDR2 FYNNEI.

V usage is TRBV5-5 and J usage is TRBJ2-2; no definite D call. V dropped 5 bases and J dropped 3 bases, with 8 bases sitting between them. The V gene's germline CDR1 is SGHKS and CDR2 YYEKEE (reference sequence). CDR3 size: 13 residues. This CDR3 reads CASSPQYTGELFF. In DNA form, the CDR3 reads TGTGCCAGCAGTCCTCAGTACACCGGGGAGCTGTTTTTT.

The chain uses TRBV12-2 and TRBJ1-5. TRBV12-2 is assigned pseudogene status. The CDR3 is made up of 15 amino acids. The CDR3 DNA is TGTGCAAGTCGCTTAACGGAGGGTGGCAATCAGCCCCAGCATTTT. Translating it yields CASRLTEGGNQPQHF.

The CDR3 sequence is CASSLSTDTQYF. For the CDR3, the DNA is TGTGCCAGCAGCCTTAGCACAGATACGCAGTATTTT. The rearrangement uses TRBV7-9 and TRBJ2-3; D not certain. The CDR3 loop spans 12 amino acids. CDR1 is SEHNR, CDR2 FQNEAQ, per germline (reference sequence). Trimming took off 5 bases at V and 0 bases at J, with 3 bases between the two ends.

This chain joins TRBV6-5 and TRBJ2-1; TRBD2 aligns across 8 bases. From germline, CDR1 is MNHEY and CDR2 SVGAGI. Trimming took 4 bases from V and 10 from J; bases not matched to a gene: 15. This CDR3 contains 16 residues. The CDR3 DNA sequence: TGTGCCAGCAGTTCGAGCGGGAGTCGTCGGGTCTGGGAGCAGTTCTTC. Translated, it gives CASSSSGSRRVWEQFF.

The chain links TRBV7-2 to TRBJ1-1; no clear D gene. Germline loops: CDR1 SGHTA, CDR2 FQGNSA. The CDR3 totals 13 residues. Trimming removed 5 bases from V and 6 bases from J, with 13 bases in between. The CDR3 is CASSQSIASEAFF. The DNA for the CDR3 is TGTGCCAGCAGCCAGAGTATCGCCTCTGAAGCTTTCTTT. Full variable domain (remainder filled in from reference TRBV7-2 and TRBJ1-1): GAGVSQSPSNKVTEKGKDVELRCDPISGHTALYWYRQSLGQGLEFLIYFQGNSAPDKSGLPSDRFSAERTGGSVSTLTIQRTQQEDSAVYLCASSQSIASEAFFGQGTRLTVV.

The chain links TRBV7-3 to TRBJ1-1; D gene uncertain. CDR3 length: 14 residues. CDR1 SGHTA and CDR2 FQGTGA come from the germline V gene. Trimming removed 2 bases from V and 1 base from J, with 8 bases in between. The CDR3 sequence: CASSLGIWNTEAFF. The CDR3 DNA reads TGTGCCAGCAGCTTAGGGATTTGGAACACTGAAGCTTTCTTT. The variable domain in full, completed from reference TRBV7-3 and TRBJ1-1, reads GAGVSQTPSNKVTEKGKYVELRCDPISGHTALYWYRQSLGQGPEFLIYFQGTGAADDSGLPNDRFFAVRPEGSVSTLKIQRTERGDSAVYLCASSLGIWNTEAFFGQGTRLTVV.

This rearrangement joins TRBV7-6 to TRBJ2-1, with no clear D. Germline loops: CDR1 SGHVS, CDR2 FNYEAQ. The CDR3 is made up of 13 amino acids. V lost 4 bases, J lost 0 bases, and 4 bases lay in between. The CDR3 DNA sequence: TGTGCCAGCAGCTATAACTCCTACAATGAGCAGTTCTTC. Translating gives CASSYNSYNEQFF. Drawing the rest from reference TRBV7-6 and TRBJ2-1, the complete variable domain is GAGVSQSPRYKVTKRGQDVALRCDPISGHVSLYWYRQALGQGPEFLTYFNYEAQQDKSGLPNDRFSAERPEGSISTLTIQRTEQRDSAMYRCASSYNSYNEQFFGPGTRLTVL.

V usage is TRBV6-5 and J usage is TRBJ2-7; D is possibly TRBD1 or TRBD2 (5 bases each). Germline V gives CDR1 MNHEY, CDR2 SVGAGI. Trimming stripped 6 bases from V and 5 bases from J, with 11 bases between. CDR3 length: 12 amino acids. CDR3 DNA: TGTGCCAGCAGGAACGGGGCAGACGAGCAGTACTTC. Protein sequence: CASRNGADEQYF.

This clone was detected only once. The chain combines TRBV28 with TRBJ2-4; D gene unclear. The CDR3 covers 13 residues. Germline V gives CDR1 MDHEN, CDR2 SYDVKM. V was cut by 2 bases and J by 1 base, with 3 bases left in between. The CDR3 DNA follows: TGTGCCAGCAGTTTACCGGCCAAAAACATTCAGTACTTC. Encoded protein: CASSLPAKNIQYF.

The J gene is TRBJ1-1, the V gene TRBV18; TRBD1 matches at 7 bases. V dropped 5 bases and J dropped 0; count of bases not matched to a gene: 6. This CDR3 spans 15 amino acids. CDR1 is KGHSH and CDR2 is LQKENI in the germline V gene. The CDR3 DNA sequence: TGTGCCAGCTCAACGACAGGGAAAATGAACACTGAAGCTTTCTTT. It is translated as CASSTTGKMNTEAFF.

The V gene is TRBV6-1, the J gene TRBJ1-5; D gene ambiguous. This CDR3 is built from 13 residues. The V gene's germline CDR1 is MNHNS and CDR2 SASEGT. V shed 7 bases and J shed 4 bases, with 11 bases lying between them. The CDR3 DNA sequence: TGTGCCAGCACCATAGGTGGGAATCAGCCCCAGCATTTT. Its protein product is CASTIGGNQPQHF.

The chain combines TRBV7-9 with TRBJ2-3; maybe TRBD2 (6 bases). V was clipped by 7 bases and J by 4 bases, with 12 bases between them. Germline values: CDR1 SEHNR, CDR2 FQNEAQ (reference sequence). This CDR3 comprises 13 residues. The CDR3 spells CASTRGVADTQYF. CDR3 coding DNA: TGTGCCAGCACGCGGGGAGTCGCAGATACGCAGTATTTT.

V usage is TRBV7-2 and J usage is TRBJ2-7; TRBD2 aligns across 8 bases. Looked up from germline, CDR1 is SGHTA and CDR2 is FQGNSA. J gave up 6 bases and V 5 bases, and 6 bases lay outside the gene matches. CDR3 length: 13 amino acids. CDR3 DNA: TGTGCCAGCAGCCCGGGACTAGGGGGCGAGCAGTACTTC. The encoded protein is CASSPGLGGEQYF.